This T cell receptor (beta chain) comes out of a study of blood T cell repertoires in COVID-19. Study-level information: The study drew acute and convalescent COVID-19 samples from the United States, Italy and Spain. From T cells, B-cell-depleted T cells, or PBMCs came the material, which was cDNA or gDNA.

Authors' methods: Amplification with reference gene primers provided the estimates of nucleated cell counts. Assay used: immunoSEQ multiplex PCR; TCRdb lists only in-frame clones, some missing. V, J and clone size derive from that table, while D and trimming were established from the DNA sequence. The profile covers 150,000 to 200,000 clones, with about 86% appearing a single time and 5.5% to 8.5% taken by the ten largest. The germline CDR1 and CDR2 sequences are KGHSH and LQKENI. The V end lost 3 bases, the J end lost 5 bases, and 16 bases lay between the germline ends. This CDR3 contains 16 residues.

Sequenced sample: peripheral blood. The TCR sequence derives from a woman aged 80 or older in a cohort sampled during active or convalescent COVID-19. The chain links TRBV18 to TRBJ1-4, with D tentatively TRBD1 (5 bases). The CDR3 bases are TGTGCCAGCTCACCCGCGGGGGTCGGCCGAAATGAAAAACTGTTTTTT. It specifies CASSPAGVGRNEKLFF. The entire variable domain, with the rest obtained from reference TRBV18 and TRBJ1-4, is as follows: NAGVMQNPRHLVRRRGQEARLRCSPMKGHSHVYWYRQLPEEGLKFMVYLQKENIIDESGMPKERFSAEFPKEGPSILRIQQVVRGDSAAYFCASSPAGVGRNEKLFFGSGTQLSVL.